This TCR beta chain was documented in a study of Ad26.COV2.S vaccination and SARS-CoV-2 variants (dated by TCRdb to about 2021). Some background on the complete study: Vaccine-arm donors were drawn from COV1001, a multicentre, randomized, double-blind, placebo-controlled phase I-IIa trial of Ad26.COV2.S in healthy adults. Ad26.COV2.S was administered intramuscularly at 5 x 10^10 or 1 x 10^11 viral particles, either as a single shot or as two shots given 56 days apart. The specificity and breadth of SARS-CoV-2-reactive T cell receptors after Ad26.COV2.S vaccination were assessed by TCRbeta repertoire sequencing. A total of around 32 samples were included in the TCR-sequenced set, comprising roughly 19 Ad26.COV2.S vaccine recipients, 5 placebo recipients and 8 SARS-CoV-2 convalescent individuals. Trial participants were randomized into five groups of five: low-dose or high-dose Ad26.COV2.S given once or twice, or placebo on both occasions. Blinding of investigators to trial group allocation was maintained during experiments and outcome assessment.

The germline V gene encodes CDR1 SEHNR and CDR2 FQNEAQ (reference sequence). From cysteine to phenylalanine, the CDR3 is 15 amino acids long. Only the CDR3 portion is preserved as DNA: 45 bases, with reading frame beginning at the first base. Unmatched junction bases come to 7, with V trimmed by 5 bases and J by 3 bases. Findings and caveats that apply to the study as a whole: After vaccination, spike-specific CD8+ and CD4+ T cell responses were reported to show substantial breadth. According to the authors, total T cell responses may have been underestimated by the TCR breadth and depth analyses. Spike-specific TCR breadth was higher in Ad26.COV2.S recipients than in placebo recipients (P = 0.0014). Comparable non-spike TCR breadth was observed between vaccine and placebo recipients, consistent with only spike being contained in the vaccine. The study was not powered for comparison of responses between vaccine doses or regimens.

The treatment or condition label here, explained by the study, means: around 19 received Ad26.COV2.S at low or high dose, single or two shots; 5 received placebo; per-sample allocation not given. For vaccine and placebo recipients, repertoires were sequenced using samples collected on day 63 after the first injection. Cohort 1b enrolled 25 to 30 adults aged 18-55 years at a single site in Boston, USA, between 29 July and 7 August 2020. As a vaccine, Ad26.COV2.S was a replication-incompetent adenovirus type 26 vector that expressed a prefusion-stabilized SARS-CoV-2 spike protein derived from the original Wuhan strain. A note on this clone: Its recognized antigen is unknown. Per-base quality was not reported, and no clone a single base away is much larger than it.

The immunoSEQ Assay was the method used to sequence TCRbeta CDR3 regions. After extraction, genomic DNA underwent amplification by bias-controlled multiplex PCR, followed by high-throughput sequencing. On the authors' methods: To quantify the absolute abundance of every unique TCRbeta CDR3 region, sequences were collapsed and filtered. T cell fraction was estimated by normalizing TCRbeta template counts to usable DNA, which was measured by amplifying reference genes present in all nucleated cells. Repertoire TCRs were annotated as SARS-CoV-2-specific by exact matching of V gene, CDR3 amino acid sequence and J gene to a known reactive TCR set. The reference SARS-CoV-2 TCR set came from MIRA and was filtered for enrichment in COVID-19-positive ImmuneCODE repertoires, removing public or cross-reactive TCRs. Using the MIRA antigens, annotated TCRs were further analysed by specific ORF or by position within an ORF. Breadth was defined as the number of annotated unique rearrangements divided by the total number of unique productive rearrangements, and depth was defined as the summed frequency of the annotated unique rearrangements. TCR breadth was compared between groups using two-sided Wilcoxon rank-sum tests. In TCRdb, the immuneACCESS table is reduced to in-frame sequences with V and J assigned. These tables do not hold every clone; where another copy was compared, an unresolved V gene accounts for under half, and the others remain unexplained. That table furnishes V, J and clone size, whereas the DNA furnished D and trimming. The sample records fewer than 500,000 clones, roughly 89% of which are singletons. Of the sample, 2% to 3% is held by the ten largest clones.

The TCR comes from a person between 18 and 65 years old who received the Ad26.COV2.S COVID-19 vaccine or a placebo. Here the chain combines TRBV7-9 and TRBJ1-2; 9 central nucleotides agree with TRBD1. Sequencing was performed on peripheral blood, taken in a trial of Ad26.COV2.S vaccine versus placebo. CDR3 loop: CASSQWDREDYGYTF. The bases are TGTGCCAGCAGCCAGTGGGACAGGGAAGACTATGGCTACACCTTC.